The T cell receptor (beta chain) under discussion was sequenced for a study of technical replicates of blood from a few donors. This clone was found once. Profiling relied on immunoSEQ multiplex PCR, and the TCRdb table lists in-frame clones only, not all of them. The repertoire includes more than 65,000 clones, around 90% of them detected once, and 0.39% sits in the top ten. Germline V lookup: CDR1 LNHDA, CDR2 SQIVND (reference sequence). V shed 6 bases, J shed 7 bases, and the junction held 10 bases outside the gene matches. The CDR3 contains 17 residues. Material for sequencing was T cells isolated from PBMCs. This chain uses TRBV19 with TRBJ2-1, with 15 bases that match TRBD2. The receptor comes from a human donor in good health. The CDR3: CASSLVGTSGRSNEQFF. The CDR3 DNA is TGTGCCAGTAGCCTGGTGGGGACTAGCGGGAGGAGTAATGAGCAGTTCTTC.